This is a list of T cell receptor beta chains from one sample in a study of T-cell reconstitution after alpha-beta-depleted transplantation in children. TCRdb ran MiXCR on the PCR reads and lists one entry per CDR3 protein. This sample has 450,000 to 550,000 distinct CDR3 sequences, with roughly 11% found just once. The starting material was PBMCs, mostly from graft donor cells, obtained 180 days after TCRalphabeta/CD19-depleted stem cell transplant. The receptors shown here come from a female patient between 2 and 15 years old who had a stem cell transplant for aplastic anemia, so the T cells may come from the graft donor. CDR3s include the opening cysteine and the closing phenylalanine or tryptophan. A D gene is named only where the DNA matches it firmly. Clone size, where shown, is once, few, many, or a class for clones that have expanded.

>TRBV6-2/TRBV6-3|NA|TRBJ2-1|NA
TGTGCCAGCAGTTTCCGTAGGTTGGGAGTTAGAAGCAATGAGCAGTTCTTC
CASSFRRLGVRSNEQFF
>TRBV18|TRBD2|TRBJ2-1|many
TGTGCCAGCTCACCCCCGGGACTAGCGGGCTACAATGAGCAGTTCTTC
CASSPPGLAGYNEQFF
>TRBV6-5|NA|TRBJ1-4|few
TGTGCCAGCAGTGGATGGGATGAAAAACTGTTTTTT
CASSGWDEKLFF
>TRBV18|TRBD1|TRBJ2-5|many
TGTGCCAGCTCACCGTCGCCAGGGGGCAGAGAGACCCAGTACTTC
CASSPSPGGRETQYF
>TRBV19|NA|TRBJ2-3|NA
TGTGCCAGTAGTGGTGGTGCTAGCACAGATACGCAGTATTTT
CASSGGASTDTQYF
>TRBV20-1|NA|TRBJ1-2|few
TGCAGTGCTCAACCTCAGGGTCGAGGAGGCTACACCTTC
CSAQPQGRGGYTF
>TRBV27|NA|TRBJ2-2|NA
TGTGCCAGCAGTCTGGTTCGCCGAATCACCGGGGAGCTGTTTTTT
CASSLVRRITGELFF
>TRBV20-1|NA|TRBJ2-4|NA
TGCAGTGCTAGTCCGGGAAGGGGAAACATTCAGTACTTC
CSASPGRGNIQYF
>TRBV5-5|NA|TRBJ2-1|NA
TGTGCCAGCAGCTCAGGGGCCCCCCCCGGCCATGAGCAGTTCTTC
CASSSGAPPGHEQFF
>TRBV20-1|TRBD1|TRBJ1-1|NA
TGCAGTGCTAGAAGACAGGGGCGGAGGACTGAAGCTTTCTTT
CSARRQGRRTEAFF
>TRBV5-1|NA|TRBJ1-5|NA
TGCGCCAGCAGCTTAAAACAGTCTTTGAGGAGCAATCAGCCCCAGCATTTT
CASSLKQSLRSNQPQHF
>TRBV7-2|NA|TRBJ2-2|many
TGTGCCAGCAGCTTAGGAGCCGGGACCATCACCGGGGAGCTGTTTTTT
CASSLGAGTITGELFF
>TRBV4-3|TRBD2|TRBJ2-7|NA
TGCGCCAGCAGCCAAGCCTCGCTAGCGGGAGGGCCCTACGAGCAGTACTTC
CASSQASLAGGPYEQYF
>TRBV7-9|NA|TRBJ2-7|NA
TGTGCCAGCAGCTCCTGGGGTGGAGAGAGGCGCGAGCAGTACTTC
CASSSWGGERREQYF
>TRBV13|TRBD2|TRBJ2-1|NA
TGTGCCAGCAGCACCAGGCGACTAGCGGAGGGAAGGGGAAATGAGCAGTTCTTC
CASSTRRLAEGRGNEQFF
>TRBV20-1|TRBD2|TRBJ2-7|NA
TGCAGTGCTAGCCCCAGGCTAGCGGGAGTCGAGCAGTACTTC
CSASPRLAGVEQYF
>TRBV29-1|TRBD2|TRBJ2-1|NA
TGCAGCGTTGATGGAGTTAGCGGGAGGGTCTCCTACAATGAGCAGTTCTTC
CSVDGVSGRVSYNEQFF
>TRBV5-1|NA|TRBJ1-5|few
TGCGCCAGTCCCTACAAGGCAGGCAATCAGCCCCAGCATTTT
CASPYKAGNQPQHF
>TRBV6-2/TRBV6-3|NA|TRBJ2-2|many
TGTGCCAGCAGTTACTCCCACACCGGGGAGCTGTTTTTT
CASSYSHTGELFF
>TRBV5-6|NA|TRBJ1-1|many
TGTGCCAGCAGCTTTTGGGAGAACACTGAAGCTTTCTTT
CASSFWENTEAFF
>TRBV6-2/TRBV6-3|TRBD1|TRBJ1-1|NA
TGTGCCAGCAGTGTTCGGACGGGACAGGGGGCGGTCACTGAAGCTTTCTTT
CASSVRTGQGAVTEAFF
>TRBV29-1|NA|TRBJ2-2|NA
TGCAGCGTTGAAAGGGAGTGGAATACCGGGGAGCTGTTTTTT
CSVEREWNTGELFF
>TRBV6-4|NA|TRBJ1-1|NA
TGTGCCAGCCCTAGGGGGGTTTGCACTGAAGCTTTCTTT
CASPRGVCTEAFF
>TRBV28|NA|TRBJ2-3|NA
TGTGCCAGCAGCGCATCACTTAATACGCAGTATTTT
CASSASLNTQYF
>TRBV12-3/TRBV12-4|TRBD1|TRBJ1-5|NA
TGTGCCAGCAGTCCCGATGACAGGGATAATCAGCCCCAGCATTTT
CASSPDDRDNQPQHF
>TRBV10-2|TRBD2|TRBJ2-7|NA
TGCGCCAGCCGACTAGCGGGAGACGTAGCGCAGTACTTC
CASRLAGDVAQYF
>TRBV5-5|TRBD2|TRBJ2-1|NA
TGTGCCAGCAGCTTTGGACTAGCGGGAGTTCATGAGCAGTTCTTC
CASSFGLAGVHEQFF
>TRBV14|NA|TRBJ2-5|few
TGTGCCAGCAGCCAAGGTTGGCTAGCGCTCCAAGAGACCCAGTACTTC
CASSQGWLALQETQYF
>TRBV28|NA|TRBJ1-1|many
TGTGCCAGCCGGGAGCAGGGACACACTGAAGCTTTCTTT
CASREQGHTEAFF
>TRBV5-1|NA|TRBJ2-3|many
TGCGCCAGCAGCGAGGACAGTTGGACAGATACGCAGTATTTT
CASSEDSWTDTQYF
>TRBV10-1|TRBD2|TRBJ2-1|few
TGCGCCAGCAGTGAGTCACTAGCGGGAGGGAACAATGAGCAGTTCTTC
CASSESLAGGNNEQFF
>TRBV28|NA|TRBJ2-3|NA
TGTGCCAGCAGTCCTCGAGACGGGGTTGCAGATACGCAGTATTTT
CASSPRDGVADTQYF
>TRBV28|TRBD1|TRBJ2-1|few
TGTGCCAGCAGCTGGGACAGGCTAGGATCCTACAATGAGCAGTTCTTC
CASSWDRLGSYNEQFF
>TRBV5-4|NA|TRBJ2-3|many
TGTGCCAGCAGCTTAGGCCGAGGGAGCACAGATACGCAGTATTTT
CASSLGRGSTDTQYF
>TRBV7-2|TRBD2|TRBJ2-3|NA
TGTGCCACTAGCGGGAGGGCAACAGATACGCAGTATTTT
CATSGRATDTQYF
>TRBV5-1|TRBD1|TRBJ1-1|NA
TGCGCCAGCAGCTCCATGACAGGGGCGAACACTGAAGCTTTCTTT
CASSSMTGANTEAFF
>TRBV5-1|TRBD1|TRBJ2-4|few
TGCGCCAGCAGCTTGAGGGGGCGAAACATTCAGTACTTC
CASSLRGRNIQYF
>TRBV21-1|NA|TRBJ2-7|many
TGTGCCAGCAGCAAACCGTTGGTGACGGACGAGCAGTACTTC
CASSKPLVTDEQYF
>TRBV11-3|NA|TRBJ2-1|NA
TGTGCCAGCAGCCCTGGGGGGGCGGGCTACAATGAGCAGTTCTTC
CASSPGGAGYNEQFF
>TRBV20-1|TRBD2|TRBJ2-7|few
TGCAGTGCTACAAAAGCGGGAGGGAGAAGACCCTACGAGCAGTACTTC
CSATKAGGRRPYEQYF
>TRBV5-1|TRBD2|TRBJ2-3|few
TGCGCCAGCAGGTGGACTAGCGGGAGTGGTACGCAGTATTTT
CASRWTSGSGTQYF
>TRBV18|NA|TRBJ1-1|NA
TGTGCCAGCTCACCACGGGGGGGATCTAACACTGAAGCTTTCTTT
CASSPRGGSNTEAFF
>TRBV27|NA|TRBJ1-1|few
TGTGCCAGCAGCCCGGGGGCCACTGAAGCTTTCTTT
CASSPGATEAFF
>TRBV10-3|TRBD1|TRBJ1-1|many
TGTGCCATCAGGGACTTACAGGGGAAGGAAGCTTTCTTT
CAIRDLQGKEAFF
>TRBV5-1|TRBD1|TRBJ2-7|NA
TGCGCCAGCAGCTTTGACGGGACAGGGTACGAGCAGTACTTC
CASSFDGTGYEQYF
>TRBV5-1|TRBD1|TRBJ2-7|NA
TGCGCCAGCAGCTTGTCCGGGACAGGGGGCCACGAGCAGTACTTC
CASSLSGTGGHEQYF
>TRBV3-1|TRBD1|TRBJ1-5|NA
TGTGCCAGCAGCCCTGAGACAGGGGGGACCTTCAATCAGCCCCAGCATTTT
CASSPETGGTFNQPQHF
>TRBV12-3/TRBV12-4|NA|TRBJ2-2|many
TGTGCCGGAACTACAGGGCCCGGGGAGCTGTTTTTT
CAGTTGPGELFF
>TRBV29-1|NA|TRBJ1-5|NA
TGCAGCGTCAAATCAGGACCCAATCAGCCCCAGCATTTT
CSVKSGPNQPQHF
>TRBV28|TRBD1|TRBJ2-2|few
TGTGCCAGCACCCCCAGGACAGGGGGTGGGGGCGGGGAGCTGTTTTTT
CASTPRTGGGGGELFF
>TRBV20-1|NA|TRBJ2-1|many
TGCAGTGCTAGATGGCCGCCGAGCTCCTACAATGAGCAGTTCTTC
CSARWPPSSYNEQFF
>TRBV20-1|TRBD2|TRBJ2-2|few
TGCAGTGCTAATATAGCGGGAGGGGCCGGGGAGCTGTTTTTT
CSANIAGGAGELFF
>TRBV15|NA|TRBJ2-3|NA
TGTGCCACCAGCACCACCTGGGGACGGGACGGCACAGATACGCAGTATTTT
CATSTTWGRDGTDTQYF
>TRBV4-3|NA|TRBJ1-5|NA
TGCGCCAGCAGCCAAGATATTCAGAGCAATCAGCCCCAGCATTTT
CASSQDIQSNQPQHF
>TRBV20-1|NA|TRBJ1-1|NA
TGCAGTGCTAGAATTGGGCGGGGTAGAGCAAGGACTGAAGCTTTCTTT
CSARIGRGRARTEAFF
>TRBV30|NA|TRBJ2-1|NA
TGTGCCTGGAGTAGCGCCGGTAATGAGCAGTTCTTC
CAWSSAGNEQFF